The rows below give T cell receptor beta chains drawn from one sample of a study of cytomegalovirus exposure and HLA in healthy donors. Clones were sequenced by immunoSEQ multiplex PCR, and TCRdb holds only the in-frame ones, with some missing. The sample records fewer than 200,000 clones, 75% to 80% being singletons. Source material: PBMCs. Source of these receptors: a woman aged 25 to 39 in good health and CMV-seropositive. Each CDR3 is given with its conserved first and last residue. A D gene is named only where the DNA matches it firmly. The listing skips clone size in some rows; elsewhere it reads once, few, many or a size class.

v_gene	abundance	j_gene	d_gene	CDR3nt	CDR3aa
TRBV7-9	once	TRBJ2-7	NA	TGTGCCAGCAGCTCCGGGACAAAGGGCGGCGAGCAGTACTTC	CASSSGTKGGEQYF
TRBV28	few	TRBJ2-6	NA	TGTGCCAGCACCCCGGACGGGGTCTCTGGGGCCAACGTCCTGACTTTC	CASTPDGVSGANVLTF
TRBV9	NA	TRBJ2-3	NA	TGTGCCAGCAGCCCCTCCCAGGGATATACGCAGTATTTT	CASSPSQGYTQYF
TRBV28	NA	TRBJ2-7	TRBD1	TGTGCCAGCAGTTTAGATGGGACAGGGTCCTACGAGCAGTACTTC	CASSLDGTGSYEQYF
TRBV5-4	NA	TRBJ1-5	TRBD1	TGTGCCAGCAGCAACACAGGGGGGAGGTATGGCAATCAGCCCCAGCATTTT	CASSNTGGRYGNQPQHF
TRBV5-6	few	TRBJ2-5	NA	TGTGCCAGCAGCAGCTTTCCATCGGAGACCCAGTACTTC	CASSSFPSETQYF
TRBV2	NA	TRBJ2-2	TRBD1	TGTGCCAGCAGTTTTTCACCGGGACAGGGGGCCGCCGGGGAGCTGTTTTTT	CASSFSPGQGAAGELFF
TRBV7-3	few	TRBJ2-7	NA	TGCGCCAGCAGCCAAGCGTATGGGTCCTACGAGCAGTACTTC	CASSQAYGSYEQYF
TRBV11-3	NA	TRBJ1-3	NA	TGTGCCAGCAGTACGGGGGAGTCTGGAAACACCATATATTTT	CASSTGESGNTIYF
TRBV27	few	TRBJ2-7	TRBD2	TGTGCCAGCAGTAACCGACTAGCGGGGGACGAGCAGTACTTC	CASSNRLAGDEQYF
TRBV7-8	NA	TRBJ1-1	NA	TGTGCCAGCAGCTTAGCTGGCCCCAACAGGTTGAACACTGAAGCTTTCTTT	CASSLAGPNRLNTEAFF
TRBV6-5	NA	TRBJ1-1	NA	TGTGCCAGCAGCCACAGGACGGACACTGAAGCTTTCTTT	CASSHRTDTEAFF
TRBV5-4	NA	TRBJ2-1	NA	TGTGCCAGCAGGGGGGGTCAGGAGCAGTTCTTC	CASRGGQEQFF
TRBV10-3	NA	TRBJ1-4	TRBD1	TGTGCCATCAGTGAGGACAGGGGCGATCTAACTAATGAAAAACTGTTTTTT	CAISEDRGDLTNEKLFF
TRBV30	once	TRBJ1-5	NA	TGTGCCTGGAGTCCCGACACTGGGCTTAGCAATCAGCCCCAGCATTTT	CAWSPDTGLSNQPQHF
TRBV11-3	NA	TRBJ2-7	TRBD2	TGTGCCAGCAGCTCCGGGACTAGCGGAACCTACGAGCAGTACTTC	CASSSGTSGTYEQYF
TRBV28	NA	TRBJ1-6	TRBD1	TGTGCCAGCAGTATCCTGGGACAGCCCAATTCACCCCTCCACTTT	CASSILGQPNSPLHF
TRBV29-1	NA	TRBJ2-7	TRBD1	TGCAGCGTTGCCGGGACAGGCTCCTACGAGCAGTACTTC	CSVAGTGSYEQYF
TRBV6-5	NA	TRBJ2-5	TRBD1	TGTGCCAGCAGTTACGCAGGGGGCGTACAAGAGACCCAGTACTTC	CASSYAGGVQETQYF
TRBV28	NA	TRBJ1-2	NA	TGTGCCAGCAGTCCTACAAGGACAGCAAACTATGGCTACACCTTC	CASSPTRTANYGYTF
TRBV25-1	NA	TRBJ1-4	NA	TGTGCCAGCAGTGATGGGGGAGGGGAAAAACTGTTTTTT	CASSDGGGEKLFF
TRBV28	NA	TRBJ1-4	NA	TGTGCCACCCAGTACGGGACTGTTGAAAAACTGTTTTTT	CATQYGTVEKLFF
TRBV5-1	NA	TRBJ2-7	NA	TGCGCCAGCAGCTTGGGGGCAGACCACTACGAGCAGTACTTC	CASSLGADHYEQYF